This TCR beta chain came from a study of cytomegalovirus exposure and HLA in healthy donors. Study details: The 120 or so validation repertoires used the same platform as the roughly 670 first-cohort repertoires, a later analysis reported. Study-wide findings and caveats: The study designated roughly 160 TCR beta chains cytomegalovirus-associated.

Sequenced by immunoSEQ multiplex PCR; TCRdb stores in-frame clones only, minus some. In the table there are 110,000 to 150,000 clones, approximately 90% of which are singletons. Turning to this clone: Its antigen is not identified.

The germline CDR1 and CDR2 sequences are LGHNA and YNFKEQ. Trimming removed 8 bases from V and 4 bases from J; junction bases left unmatched: 7. This CDR3 contains 14 residues. Source material: PBMCs. The sequence was obtained from a man aged 18-30 years in good health and CMV-seronegative. The rearrangement joins TRBV4-2 to TRBJ2-2, with 7 bases lining up with TRBD2. The CDR3 is CASGSGGVTGELFF. The CDR3 DNA follows: TGTGCCAGCGGATCGGGGGGAGTCACCGGGGAGCTGTTTTTT.